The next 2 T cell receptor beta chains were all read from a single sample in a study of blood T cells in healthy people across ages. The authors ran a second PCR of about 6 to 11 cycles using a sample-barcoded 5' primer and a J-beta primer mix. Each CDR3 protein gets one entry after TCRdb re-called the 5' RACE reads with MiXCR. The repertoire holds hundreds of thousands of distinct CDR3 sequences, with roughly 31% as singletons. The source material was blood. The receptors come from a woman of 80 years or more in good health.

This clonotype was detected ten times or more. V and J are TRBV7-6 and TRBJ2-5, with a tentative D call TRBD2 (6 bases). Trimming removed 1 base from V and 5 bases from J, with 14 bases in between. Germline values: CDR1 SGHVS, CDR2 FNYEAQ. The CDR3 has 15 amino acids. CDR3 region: CASSLGVGEVETQYF. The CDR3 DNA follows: TGTGCCAGCAGCTTAGGGGTAGGGGAGGTCGAGACCCAGTACTTC. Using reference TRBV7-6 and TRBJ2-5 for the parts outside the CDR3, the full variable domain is GAGVSQSPRYKVTKRGQDVALRCDPISGHVSLYWYRQALGQGPEFLTYFNYEAQQDKSGLPNDRFSAERPEGSISTLTIQRTEQRDSAMYRCASSLGVGEVETQYFGPGTRLLVL.

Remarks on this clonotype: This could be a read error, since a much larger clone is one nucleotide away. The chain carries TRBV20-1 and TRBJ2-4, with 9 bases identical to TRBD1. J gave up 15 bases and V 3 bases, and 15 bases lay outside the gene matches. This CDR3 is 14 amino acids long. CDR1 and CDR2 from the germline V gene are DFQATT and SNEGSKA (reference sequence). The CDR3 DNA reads TGCAGTGCTAGTGGGGGACAGGGAATCCACGAGCGGTACTTC. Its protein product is CSASGGQGIHERYF.